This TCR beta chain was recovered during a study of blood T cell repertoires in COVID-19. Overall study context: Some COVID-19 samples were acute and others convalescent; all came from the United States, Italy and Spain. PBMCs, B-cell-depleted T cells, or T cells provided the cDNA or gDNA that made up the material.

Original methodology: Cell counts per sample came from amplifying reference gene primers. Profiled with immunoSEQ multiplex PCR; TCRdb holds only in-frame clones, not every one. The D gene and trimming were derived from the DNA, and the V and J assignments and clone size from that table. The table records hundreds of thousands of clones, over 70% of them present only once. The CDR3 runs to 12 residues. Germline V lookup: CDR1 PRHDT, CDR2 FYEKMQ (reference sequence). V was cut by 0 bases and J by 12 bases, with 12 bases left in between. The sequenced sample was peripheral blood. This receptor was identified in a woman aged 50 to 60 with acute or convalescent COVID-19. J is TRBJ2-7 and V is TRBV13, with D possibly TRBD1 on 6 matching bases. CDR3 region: CASSLGEQGRYF. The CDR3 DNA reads TGTGCCAGCAGCTTAGGAGAACAGGGCAGGTACTTC.